Following are 12 T cell receptor beta chains from one sample sequenced in a study of T cells in localized non-small cell lung cancer. TCRdb's copy holds only in-frame clones and misses some; the assay was immunoSEQ multiplex PCR. This sample carries fewer than 35,000 clones, 85% to 90% of them seen once, and the ten largest clones take around 2.9%. The sample was peripheral blood, taken before any cancer treatment. The receptors stem from an older female donor with stage I lung adenocarcinoma.

J is TRBJ2-2 and V is TRBV11-1, with 10 nucleotides matching TRBD2. The V segment lost 9 bases and the J segment 3 bases; nucleotides outside the gene matches: 4. Germline V gene lookup returns CDR1 SGHAT and CDR2 FQDESV (reference sequence). The CDR3 runs to 14 residues. The DNA for the CDR3 is TGTGCCAGTAGCGGGAGGACGGACACCGGGGAGCTGTTTTTT. It translates to CASSGRTDTGELFF.

The CDR3 DNA reads TGTGCCAGCAGTTTAAGCGGGAGGCACGAGCAGTACTTC. Amino acids: CASSLSGRHEQYF. This chain joins TRBV7-2 and TRBJ2-7; 9 nucleotides agree with TRBD2. Germline lookup yields CDR1 SGHTA and CDR2 FQGNSA. V was pared by 6 bases and J by 5 bases, with 5 bases of the junction left unmatched. CDR3 size: 13 residues.

The CDR3 nucleotides are TGTGCCAGCAGCTTATCCTGGGGGGCTGGAGAGACCCAGTACTTC. Translating gives CASSLSWGAGETQYF. The rearrangement joins TRBV7-2 to TRBJ2-5; D possibly matches TRBD1 or TRBD2 (6 bases each). The CDR3 runs 15 residues. Trimming left V 2 bases short and J 4 bases short, with 14 bases between. The germline V gene has CDR1 SGHTA and CDR2 FQGNSA. The complete variable domain, with remaining parts taken from reference TRBV7-2 and TRBJ2-5, reads GAGVSQSPSNKVTEKGKDVELRCDPISGHTALYWYRQSLGQGLEFLIYFQGNSAPDKSGLPSDRFSAERTGGSVSTLTIQRTQQEDSAVYLCASSLSWGAGETQYFGPGTRLLVL.

This rearrangement joins TRBV5-1 to TRBJ1-3; the D is unclear. Germline V CDR1 and CDR2: SGHRS, YFSETQ. V dropped 5 bases and J dropped 2 bases, with 8 bases sitting between them. This CDR3 comprises 13 residues. CDR3 sequence: CASRTVPGNTIYF. CDR3 sequence (DNA): TGCGCCAGCAGGACGGTCCCTGGAAACACCATATATTTT.

V usage is TRBV19 and J usage is TRBJ1-1; the D gene is possibly TRBD1 (5 bases). The ends were cut back, 6 bases at V and 2 bases at J, with 22 bases in the middle. There are 17 residues in the CDR3. CDR1 and CDR2 (germline): LNHDA, SQIVND (reference sequence). DNA for the CDR3: TGTGCCAGTAGGGAATCGGGGGGAGGGGTGGTCAACACTGAAGCTTTCTTT. Protein sequence: CASRESGGGVVNTEAFF. Looking up the rest from reference TRBV19 and TRBJ1-1 gives the full variable domain: DGGITQSPKYLFRKEGQNVTLSCEQNLNHDAMYWYRQDPGQGLRLIYYSQIVNDFQKGDIAEGYSVSREKKESFPLTVTSAQKNPTAFYLCASRESGGGVVNTEAFFGQGTRLTVV.

The V gene is TRBV7-7, the J gene TRBJ2-1; TRBD2 matches 9 bases. Germline loops: CDR1 SSHAT, CDR2 FNYEAQ (reference sequence). The CDR3 runs 15 residues. J gave up 4 bases and V 3 bases, and 4 bases lay outside the gene matches. CDR3 residues: CASSLLAGAYNEQFF. CDR3 in DNA: TGTGCCAGCAGCTTGTTAGCGGGAGCGTACAATGAGCAGTTCTTC.

Note on this clone: At one of its ends the junction is not consistent with the germline gene, which may arise from a read error. The rearrangement joins TRBV5-4 to TRBJ2-1, with D unclear. CDR3 size: 15 residues. Germline V gene sequence: CDR1 SGHNT, CDR2 YYREEE (reference sequence). Written as DNA, the CDR3 is TGCGCCAGCAGCCAACCATCTGGTGGCCACAATGAGCAGTTCTTC. Amino acid sequence: CASSQPSGGHNEQFF.

The chain joins TRBV13 to TRBJ2-4, with TRBD2 identical over 12 bases. Looked up from germline, CDR1 is PRHDT and CDR2 is FYEKMQ (reference sequence). V was clipped by 2 bases and J by 3 bases; unmatched bases: 11. This CDR3 comprises 19 residues. The CDR3 DNA reads TGTGCCAGCAGCTTAAGTCTAGCGGGAGGGCCGGGTGTCAAAAACATTCAGTACTTC. This encodes CASSLSLAGGPGVKNIQYF.

The chain carries TRBV19 and TRBJ1-1, with a possible D match to TRBD1 (5 bases). The V end was cut by 4 bases, the J end by 5 bases, with 14 bases between. The germline gives CDR1 LNHDA, CDR2 SQIVND (reference sequence). There are 14 residues in the CDR3. CDR3 amino acids: CASSRGVEVTEAFF. The CDR3 nucleotides read TGTGCCAGTAGTAGAGGGGTCGAGGTAACTGAAGCTTTCTTT.

This clone was counted only a few times. The chain uses TRBV27 and TRBJ2-6; no reliable D call. CDR1 MNHEY and CDR2 SMNVEV come from the germline V gene (reference sequence). This CDR3 region has 15 residues. Trimming stripped 6 bases from V and 0 bases from J, with 9 bases between. CDR3 amino acids: CASRSDTSGANVLTF. The DNA of the CDR3 is TGTGCCAGCAGGTCCGACACCTCTGGGGCCAACGTCCTGACTTTC.

On this clone itself: Its ends do not fully match the called genes, so a read error is possible. The chain has TRBV9 and TRBJ1-2, with 8 bases that match TRBD1. In germline, CDR1 is SGDLS, CDR2 YYNGEE. The CDR3 consists of 11 residues. CDR3 protein: CASSYRQGQKF. CDR3 DNA: TGTGCCAGCAGCTATCGACAGGGGCAAAAATTC.

The chain links TRBV18 to TRBJ2-5; D may correspond to TRBD1 or TRBD2 (5 bases each). Germline loops: CDR1 KGHSH, CDR2 LQKENI. V was pared by 0 bases and J by 5 bases, with 10 bases between. The CDR3 is made up of 14 amino acids. This chain's CDR3 is CASSPPGDGETQYF. The CDR3, as DNA: TGTGCCAGCTCACCACCGGGGGATGGGGAGACCCAGTACTTC.